Following are 29 T cell receptor beta chains from one sample sequenced in a study of T cell responses to AZD1222 COVID-19 vaccine. Repertoires were generated with immunoSEQ multiplex PCR, while TCRdb's copy carries only in-frame clones and drops some. The sample lists 100,000 to 150,000 clones; 75% to 85% were seen once. Here the sequenced sample was peripheral blood, taken 28 days after the second AZD1222 dose. The receptors originated from an adult who received the AZD1222 COVID-19 vaccine.

Here the CDR3 reads CASGTPNQETQYF. For the CDR3, the DNA is TGTGCCAGCGGCACACCCAACCAAGAGACCCAGTACTTC. This chain links TRBV14 with TRBJ2-5; D gene uncertain. The V end was cut by 8 bases, the J end by 0 bases, with 10 bases between. The germline V gene encodes CDR1 SGHDN and CDR2 FVKESK. The CDR3 length is 13 residues.

This clone has ten or more counts. This chain uses TRBV15 with TRBJ1-5; no clear D gene. CDR1 LNHNV and CDR2 YYDKDF come from the germline V gene (reference sequence). Between the trimmed V and J ends, which lost 0 bases and 0 bases, there was a span of 15 bases. The CDR3 spans 18 residues. DNA for the CDR3: TGTGCCACCAGCAGAGATTTTACGGACGGCTATAGCAATCAGCCCCAGCATTTT. It specifies CATSRDFTDGYSNQPQHF.

The rearrangement uses TRBV28 and TRBJ2-7; a weak D match, TRBD1 (5 bases). The CDR3 totals 18 residues. Germline-derived CDR1 and CDR2 are MDHEN and SYDVKM. The V gene lost 6 bases and the J gene lost 0 bases, with 24 bases spanning the gap. The CDR3 region has the DNA TGTGCCAGCAGCTCCTGGGGCCGGGTTGAGACCAGCTCCTACGAGCAGTACTTC. This gives the protein CASSSWGRVETSSYEQYF.

The chain uses TRBV25-1 and TRBJ2-3; D possibly corresponds to TRBD2 (6 bases). Deletions cut 3 bases from V and 0 bases from J, with 13 bases between. CDR1 MGHDK and CDR2 SYGVNS come from the germline V gene. The CDR3 is 16 amino acids. The CDR3 loop reads CASSDPGVGSTDTQYF. DNA of the CDR3: TGTGCCAGCAGTGACCCGGGGGTTGGGAGCACAGATACGCAGTATTTT.

J is TRBJ2-7 and V is TRBV24-1; 8 bases map to TRBD1. The length of the CDR3 is 15 residues. The germline CDR1 and CDR2 sequences are KGHDR and SFDVKD. Germline trimming cut 2 bases from V and 5 bases from J; bases unmatched to any gene: 7. CDR3 region: CATSDSRTGIHEQYF. CDR3 nucleotides: TGTGCCACCAGTGATTCGAGGACAGGGATCCACGAGCAGTACTTC.

This clone appeared a single time. The chain combines TRBV21-1 with TRBJ1-1. TRBV21-1 is a pseudogene segment. The CDR3 length is 17 residues. The CDR3 DNA sequence: TGTGCCAGCAGCAAATCCTGGGTATGGGTTGTGAACACTGAAGCTTTCTTT. This translates into CASSKSWVWVVNTEAFF.

This chain uses TRBV5-4 with TRBJ1-2, with D unclear. V lost 0 bases, J lost 6 bases, and 15 bases lay in between. From germline, CDR1 is SGHNT and CDR2 YYREEE (reference sequence). The CDR3 runs to 15 residues. Here the CDR3 reads CASSLVSRIGDGYTF. The CDR3, as DNA: TGTGCCAGCAGCTTGGTCTCCCGGATTGGGGATGGCTACACCTTC. The full variable domain, in which reference TRBV5-4 and TRBJ1-2 provide the parts outside the CDR3, is ETGVTQSPTHLIKTRGQQVTLRCSSQSGHNTVSWYQQALGQGPQFIFQYYREEENGRGNFPPRFSGLQFPNYSSELNVNALELDDSALYLCASSLVSRIGDGYTFGSGTRLTVV.

In its sample, this clone was seen once. The rearrangement uses TRBV6-5 and TRBJ1-1; possible D gene TRBD1, 6 bases. Trimming took 10 bases from V and 1 from J, leaving 13 bases between them. The CDR3 covers 13 residues. Germline V lookup: CDR1 MNHEY, CDR2 SVGAGI. CDR3 in DNA: TGTGCCACCGAGCCGGGACAGAACACTGAAGCTTTCTTT. It specifies CATEPGQNTEAFF.

This clone came up once. The chain combines TRBV18 with TRBJ1-4; no firm D call. The germline V gene encodes CDR1 KGHSH and CDR2 LQKENI. V shed 2 bases and J shed 10 bases, with 17 bases lying between them. This CDR3 contains 15 residues. CDR3 sequence reads: CASSPNVAGNGKLFF. CDR3 nucleotide sequence: TGTGCCAGCTCACCAAACGTGGCAGGTAACGGAAAACTGTTTTTT.

V gene TRBV28 combines with J gene TRBJ2-5, with 16 bases matching TRBD2. Germline V gives CDR1 MDHEN, CDR2 SYDVKM. J was trimmed by 5 bases and V by 5 bases; bases with no gene match: 5. This CDR3 is built from 16 residues. This CDR3 reads CASSPGTSGGEETQYF. The CDR3 DNA follows: TGTGCCAGCAGTCCAGGGACTAGCGGGGGGGAGGAGACCCAGTACTTC. The full variable domain, completed using reference TRBV28 and TRBJ2-5, is DVKVTQSSRYLVKRTGEKVFLECVQDMDHENMFWYRQDPGLGLRLIYFSYDVKMKEKGDIPEGYSVSREKKERFSLILESASTNQTSMYLCASSPGTSGGEETQYFGPGTRLLVL.

The V gene is TRBV6-2 or TRBV6-3, the J gene TRBJ1-4; D gene ambiguous. V was shortened by 2 bases and J by 0 bases, with 7 bases between the two germline ends. Germline-derived CDR1 and CDR2 are MNHEY and SVGEGT. CDR3 length: 15 amino acids. For the CDR3, the DNA is TGTGCCAGCAGTTACGCGGCAGCAACTAATGAAAAACTGTTTTTT. Residues: CASSYAAATNEKLFF.

This sequence joins TRBV3-1 (or the pseudogene TRBV3-2) and TRBJ2-1, with 9 bases identical to TRBD2. The germline gives CDR1 LGHDT, CDR2 YNNKEL (reference sequence). The CDR3 extends over 14 amino acids. The ends lost 3 bases at V and 9 bases at J; junction bases unmatched: 6. CDR3 DNA: TGTGCCAGCAGCCAGGGACTAGCCCCTAGTGAGCAGTTCTTC. It encodes CASSQGLAPSEQFF.

This chain joins TRBV29-1 and TRBJ2-3, with a tentative D call TRBD2 (5 bases). The germline V gene has CDR1 SQVTM and CDR2 ANQGSEA. V gave up 6 bases and J gave up 6 bases, with 22 bases separating them. This CDR3 is built from 15 residues. The CDR3 DNA follows: TGCAGCGTCCCCCAGAGGGAGAGTGGGCCGGATACGCAGTATTTT. Translation: CSVPQRESGPDTQYF.

The J gene is TRBJ1-1, the V gene TRBV28; unclear D gene. V lost 10 bases, J lost 5 bases, and 17 bases lay in between. There are 13 residues in the CDR3. Germline V lookup: CDR1 MDHEN, CDR2 SYDVKM. As DNA, the CDR3 is TGTGCCATCAGACGGCCGGCGGGGACTGAAGCTTTCTTT. This encodes CAIRRPAGTEAFF.

The chain combines TRBV28 with TRBJ1-2; possibly TRBD1 for D (6 bases). CDR1 and CDR2 from the germline V gene are MDHEN and SYDVKM. Trimming took 3 bases from V and 6 from J, leaving 14 bases between them. CDR3 length: 14 amino acids. As DNA, the CDR3 is TGTGCCAGCAGTTTTGGGGGCAGGGAGGATGGCTACACCTTC. As protein: CASSFGGREDGYTF.

This clone appeared a few times. The chain recombines TRBV4-1 with TRBJ1-2, with TRBD1 matching 7 bases. Germline CDR1 reads MGHRA; CDR2 reads YSYEKL. The CDR3 totals 13 residues. Trimming at V came to 0 bases and at J to 14 bases, leaving 9 bases not matched to a gene. The CDR3 DNA is TGCGCCAGCAGCCAAGATGAGGGGGCCTCGAGGACCTTC. This sequence encodes CASSQDEGASRTF.

The chain combines TRBV10-2 with TRBJ2-7; TRBD1 or TRBD2 may be the D gene (5 bases each). With 8 bases removed from V and 3 bases from J, the gap between germline ends came to 20 bases. The CDR3 is made up of 15 amino acids. The germline V gene has CDR1 WSHSY and CDR2 SAAADI. The CDR3: CASSARDPKGYEQYF. The CDR3 nucleotides are TGCGCCAGCTCCGCCCGGGACCCCAAAGGCTACGAGCAGTACTTC.

The V and J genes are TRBV6-2 or TRBV6-3 and TRBJ2-1, with D possibly TRBD2 on 5 matching bases. Germline CDR1 is MNHEY and CDR2 is SVGEGT. There are 13 residues in the CDR3. V was clipped by 0 bases and J by 7 bases, with 7 bases between them. The CDR3 DNA reads TGTGCCAGCAGTTACTCCCGGGAAAATGAGCAGTTCTTC. Translating gives CASSYSRENEQFF.

This clone was seen at least ten times. V gene TRBV6-7 combines with J gene TRBJ1-5; weak D call: TRBD1 (6 bases). TRBV6-7 is an ORF, and what it does is uncertain. Trimming removed 5 bases at V and 0 bases at J, with 29 bases between. The CDR3 contains 21 residues. The CDR3 bases are TGTGCCAGCAGTAAGGGGGGGGTGTTGATAGCAATCCGCGCTAGCAATCAGCCCCAGCATTTT. This gives the protein CASSKGGVLIAIRASNQPQHF.

J is TRBJ1-1 and V is TRBV24-1, with D tentatively TRBD1 (5 bases). V was pared by 5 bases and J by 7 bases, with 10 bases between. The length of the CDR3 is 12 residues. CDR1 KGHDR and CDR2 SFDVKD come from the germline V gene. The CDR3 region has the DNA TGTGCCACCAGTGCAGGGTCTGGTGAAGCTTTCTTT. This gives the protein CATSAGSGEAFF.

The chain uses TRBV19 and TRBJ2-3; the D gene is possibly TRBD2 (5 bases). V was cut by 7 bases and J by 2 bases, with 7 bases left in between. Germline values: CDR1 LNHDA, CDR2 SQIVND (reference sequence). This CDR3 comprises 12 residues. The CDR3 DNA follows: TGTGCCAGTATGGGAGACACAGATACGCAGTATTTT. This sequence encodes CASMGDTDTQYF. Full variable domain (outside the CDR3, taken from reference TRBV19 and TRBJ2-3): DGGITQSPKYLFRKEGQNVTLSCEQNLNHDAMYWYRQDPGQGLRLIYYSQIVNDFQKGDIAEGYSVSREKKESFPLTVTSAQKNPTAFYLCASMGDTDTQYFGPGTRLTVL.

The chain combines TRBV27 with TRBJ2-5; D is uncertain. This CDR3 is built from 9 residues. Germline values: CDR1 MNHEY, CDR2 SMNVEV (reference sequence). Trimming cost V 5 bases and J 9 bases, with 4 bases left between them. Written as DNA, the CDR3 is TGTGCCAGCAGTAGGTCCCAGTACTTC. The encoded protein is CASSRSQYF.

CDR3 nucleotides: TGTGCCAGCAGTTTCGAAGGAGCCAAAAACATTCAGTACTTC. It is translated as CASSFEGAKNIQYF. The chain recombines TRBV27 with TRBJ2-4; D gene unclear. This CDR3 spans 14 amino acids. V lost 3 bases and J lost 0, with 6 bases in between. Germline assignment: CDR1 MNHEY and CDR2 SMNVEV (reference sequence).

The chain employs TRBV5-1 and TRBJ1-3, with D tentatively TRBD1 (5 bases). The CDR3 spans 13 residues. V lost 5 bases and J lost 3, with 9 bases in between. Germline V gene sequence: CDR1 SGHRS, CDR2 YFSETQ. CDR3 in DNA: TGCGCCAGCAGTACCGGGGGTGGAAACACCATATATTTT. Translated, it gives CASSTGGGNTIYF. Based on the CDR3 plus reference TRBV5-1 and TRBJ1-3, the full variable domain is KAGVTQTPRYLIKTRGQQVTLSCSPISGHRSVSWYQQTPGQGLQFLFEYFSETQRNKGNFPGRFSGRQFSNSRSEMNVSTLELGDSALYLCASSTGGGNTIYFGEGSWLTVV.

J is TRBJ2-1 and V is TRBV18; perhaps TRBD2 as D (5 bases). CDR3 length equals 14 residues. V lost 7 bases and J lost 4, with 14 bases in between. The germline CDR1 and CDR2 sequences are KGHSH and LQKENI. The CDR3 DNA follows: TGTGCCAGCTTTACCCAAAGCGGATACAATGAGCAGTTCTTC. This encodes CASFTQSGYNEQFF.

The V and J genes are TRBV5-1 and TRBJ1-4, with 8 bases identical to TRBD1. The length of the CDR3 is 13 residues. Germline CDR1 SGHRS, CDR2 YFSETQ. Germline trimming cut 8 bases from V and 3 bases from J; bases unmatched to any gene: 3. CDR3 coding DNA: TGCGCCAGTAAACAGGGGGCTAATGAAAAACTGTTTTTT. This sequence encodes CASKQGANEKLFF.

The V gene is TRBV7-8, the J gene TRBJ1-5, with a tentative D call TRBD1 (5 bases). Germline CDR1 is SGHVS and CDR2 is FQNEAQ. V was trimmed by 5 bases and J by 6 bases, leaving 8 bases between them. The CDR3 extends over 12 amino acids. CDR3 nucleotides: TGTGCCAGCAGCCGAAGGGGTCAGCCCCAGCATTTT. Its protein product is CASSRRGQPQHF.

This clone was seen a handful of times. The chain links TRBV13 to TRBJ1-1; D possibly corresponds to TRBD1 (6 bases). The germline CDR1 and CDR2 sequences are PRHDT and FYEKMQ (reference sequence). The V and J ends lost 1 base and 0 bases respectively, with 9 bases between them. CDR3 length: 15 residues. The CDR3 DNA reads as TGTGCCAGCAGCTTAGAGGCAGGGGTGAACACTGAAGCTTTCTTT. This sequence encodes CASSLEAGVNTEAFF.

The gene calls are TRBV2 and TRBJ2-3, with unresolved D. Trimming removed 7 bases at V and 0 bases at J, with 11 bases between. This CDR3 contains 14 residues. Germline assignment: CDR1 SNHLY and CDR2 FYNNEI. CDR3 nucleotides: TGTGCCAGCAAAAACACGGCTAGCACAGATACGCAGTATTTT. Amino acid sequence: CASKNTASTDTQYF.